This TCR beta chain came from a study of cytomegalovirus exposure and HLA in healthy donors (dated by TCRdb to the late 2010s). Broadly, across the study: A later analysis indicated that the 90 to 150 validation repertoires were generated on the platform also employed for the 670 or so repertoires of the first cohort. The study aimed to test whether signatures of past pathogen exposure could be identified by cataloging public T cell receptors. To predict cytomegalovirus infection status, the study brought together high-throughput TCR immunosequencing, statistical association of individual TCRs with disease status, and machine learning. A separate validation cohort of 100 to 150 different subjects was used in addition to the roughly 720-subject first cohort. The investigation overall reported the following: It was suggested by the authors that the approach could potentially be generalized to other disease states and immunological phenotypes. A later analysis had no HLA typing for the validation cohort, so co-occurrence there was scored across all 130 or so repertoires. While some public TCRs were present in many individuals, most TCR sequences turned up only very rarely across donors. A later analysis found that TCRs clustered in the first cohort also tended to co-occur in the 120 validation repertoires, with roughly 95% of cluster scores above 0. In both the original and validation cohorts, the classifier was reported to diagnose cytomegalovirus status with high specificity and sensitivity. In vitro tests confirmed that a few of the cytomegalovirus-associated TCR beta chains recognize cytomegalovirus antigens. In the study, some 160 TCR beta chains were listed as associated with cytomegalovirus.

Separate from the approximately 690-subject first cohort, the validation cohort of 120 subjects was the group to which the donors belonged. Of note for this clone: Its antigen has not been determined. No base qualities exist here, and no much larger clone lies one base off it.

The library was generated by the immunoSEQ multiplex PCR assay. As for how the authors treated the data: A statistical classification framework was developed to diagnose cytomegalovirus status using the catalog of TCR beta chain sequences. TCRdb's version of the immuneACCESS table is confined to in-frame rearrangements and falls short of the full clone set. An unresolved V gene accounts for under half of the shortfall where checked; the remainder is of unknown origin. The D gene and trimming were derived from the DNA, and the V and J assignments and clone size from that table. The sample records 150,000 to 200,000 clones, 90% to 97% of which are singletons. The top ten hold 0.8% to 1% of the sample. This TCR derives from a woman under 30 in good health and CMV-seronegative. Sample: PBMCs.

In nucleotides, the sequence is TGTGCCAGCAGTGAACCAGGCCCTGAAGCTTTCTTT. It specifies CASSEPGPEAFF. Rearrangement joined TRBV6-1 to TRBJ1-1, with an unclear D gene assignment. Reading from cysteine to phenylalanine, the CDR3 counts 12 amino acids. Only the CDR3 DNA is retained, 36 bases long and in frame from the first base. V is shortened by 2 bases, J by 6 bases, and the region joining them spans 7 bases. The germline V gene provides CDR1 MNHNS and CDR2 SASEGT.